Listed here is a single T cell receptor (beta chain). Its target is unknown. The sample is drawn from a study of cytomegalovirus exposure and HLA in healthy donors. The PCR made use of 60 Vbeta and 13 Jbeta primers. TCRdb's copy holds only in-frame clones and misses some; the assay was immunoSEQ multiplex PCR. Among roughly 51,000 clones listed, around 81% were seen once. The CDR3 totals 14 residues. The V and J ends lost 6 bases and 7 bases respectively, with 15 bases between them. Germline loops: CDR1 MNHEY, CDR2 SVGAGI. Study observations and caveats: A later analysis revealed that TCR association rates differed between HLA loci, peaking at DRB1 and bottoming out at HLA-C. In a later analysis, TCR beta V- and J-gene trimming showed a link to a missense DCLRE1C variant.

This chain connects TRBV6-5 to TRBJ1-4, with D tentatively TRBD1 (6 bases). This clonotype was sampled from a boy younger than 18 in good health and CMV-seropositive. Specimen: PBMCs. The CDR3 reads CASRRGGRIEKLFF. The DNA for the CDR3 is TGTGCCAGCAGGAGGGGGGGGAGAATTGAAAAACTGTTTTTT.